This T cell receptor (beta chain) was sequenced in a study of blood T cell repertoires in COVID-19. As for the study in general: COVID-19 samples collected from the United States, Italy and Spain covered acute and convalescent phases. Nucleic acid was either cDNA or gDNA, and it came from T cells, B-cell-depleted T cells, or PBMCs.

This clone is a singleton in its sample. The CDR3 covers 13 residues. The V and J ends lost 3 bases and 0 bases respectively, with 5 bases between them. Germline V gives CDR1 LNHDA, CDR2 SQIVND (reference sequence). Methods used by the authors: Reference gene primer amplification yielded estimated nucleated cell counts. Generated by immunoSEQ multiplex PCR, the TCRdb table keeps only in-frame clones and is missing some. V, J and clone size reflect that table, while D and trimming were determined from the DNA. The table has under 300,000 clones, more than 85% seen once. Sequencing was done on a sample of peripheral blood. The TCR comes from a woman in her 70s with active or convalescent COVID-19. The genes are TRBV19 and TRBJ1-2; unclear D gene. The CDR3, as DNA: TGTGCCAGTAGTATTACTCCTAACTATGGCTACACCTTC. Translation gives CASSITPNYGYTF.